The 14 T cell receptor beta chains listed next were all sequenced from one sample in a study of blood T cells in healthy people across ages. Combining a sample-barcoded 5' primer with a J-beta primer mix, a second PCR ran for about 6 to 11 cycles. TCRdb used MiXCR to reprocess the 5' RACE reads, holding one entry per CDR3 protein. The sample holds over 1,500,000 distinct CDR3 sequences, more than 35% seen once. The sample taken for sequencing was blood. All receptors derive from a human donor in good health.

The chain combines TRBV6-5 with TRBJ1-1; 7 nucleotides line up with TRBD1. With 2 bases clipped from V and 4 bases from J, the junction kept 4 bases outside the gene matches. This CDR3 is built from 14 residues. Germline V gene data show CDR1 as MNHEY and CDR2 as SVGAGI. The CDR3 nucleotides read TGTGCCAGCAGTTACCTGCCAGGGGGCACTGAAGCTTTCTTT. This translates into CASSYLPGGTEAFF.

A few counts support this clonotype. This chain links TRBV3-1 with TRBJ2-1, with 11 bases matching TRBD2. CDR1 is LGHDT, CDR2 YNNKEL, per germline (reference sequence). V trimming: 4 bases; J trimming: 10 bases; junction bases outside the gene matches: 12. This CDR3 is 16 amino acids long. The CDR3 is CASSPPPSGGSKEQFF. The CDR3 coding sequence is TGTGCCAGCAGCCCCCCTCCTAGCGGGGGGTCCAAAGAGCAGTTCTTC.

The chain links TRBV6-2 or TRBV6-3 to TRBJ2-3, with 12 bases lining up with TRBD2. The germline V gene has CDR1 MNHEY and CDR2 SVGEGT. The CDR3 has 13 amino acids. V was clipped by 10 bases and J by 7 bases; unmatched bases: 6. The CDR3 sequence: CATLRTSGNTQYF. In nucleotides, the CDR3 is TGTGCCACCCTCCGGACTAGCGGGAATACGCAGTATTTT.

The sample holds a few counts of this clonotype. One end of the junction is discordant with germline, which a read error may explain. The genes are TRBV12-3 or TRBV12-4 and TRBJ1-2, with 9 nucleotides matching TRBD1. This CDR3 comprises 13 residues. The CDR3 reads CATRLQGAYGYTF. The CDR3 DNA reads TGCGCCACACGCTTACAGGGGGCATATGGCTACACCTTC.

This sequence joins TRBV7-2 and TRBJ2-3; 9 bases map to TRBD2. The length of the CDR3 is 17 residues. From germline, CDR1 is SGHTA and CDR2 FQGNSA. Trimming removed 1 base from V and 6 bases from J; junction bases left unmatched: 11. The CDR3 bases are TGTGCCAGCAGCTTAGAGTCGGCTAGCGGGGTTTTCGATACGCAGTATTTT. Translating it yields CASSLESASGVFDTQYF. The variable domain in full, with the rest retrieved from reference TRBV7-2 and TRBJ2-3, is GAGVSQSPSNKVTEKGKDVELRCDPISGHTALYWYRQSLGQGLEFLIYFQGNSAPDKSGLPSDRFSAERTGGSVSTLTIQRTQQEDSAVYLCASSLESASGVFDTQYFGPGTRLTVL.

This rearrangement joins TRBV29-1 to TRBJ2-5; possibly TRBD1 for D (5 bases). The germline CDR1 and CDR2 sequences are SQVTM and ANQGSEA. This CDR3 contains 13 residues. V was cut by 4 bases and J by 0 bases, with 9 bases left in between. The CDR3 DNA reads TGCAGCGTTGTTTTCAGGGACCAAGAGACCCAGTACTTC. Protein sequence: CSVVFRDQETQYF.

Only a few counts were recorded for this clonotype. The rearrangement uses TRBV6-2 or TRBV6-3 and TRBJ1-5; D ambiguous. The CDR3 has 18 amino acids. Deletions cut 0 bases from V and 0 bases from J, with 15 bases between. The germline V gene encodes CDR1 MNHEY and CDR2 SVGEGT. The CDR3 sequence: CASSYSISGPLSNQPQHF. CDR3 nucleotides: TGTGCCAGCAGTTACTCTATATCCGGGCCCCTTAGCAATCAGCCCCAGCATTTT.

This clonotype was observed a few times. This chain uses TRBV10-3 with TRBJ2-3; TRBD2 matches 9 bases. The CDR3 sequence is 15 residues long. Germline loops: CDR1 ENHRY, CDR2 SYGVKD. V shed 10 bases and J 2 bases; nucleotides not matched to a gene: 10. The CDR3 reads CATRGLARDTDTQYF. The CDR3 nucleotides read TGTGCCACCCGAGGACTAGCGAGGGACACAGATACGCAGTATTTT.

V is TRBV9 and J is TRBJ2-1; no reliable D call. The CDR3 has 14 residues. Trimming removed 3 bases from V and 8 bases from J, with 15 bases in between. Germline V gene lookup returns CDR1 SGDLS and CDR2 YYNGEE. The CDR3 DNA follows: TGTGCCAGCAGCGCCACGGTCGGTATTTATGAGCAGTTCTTC. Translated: CASSATVGIYEQFF.

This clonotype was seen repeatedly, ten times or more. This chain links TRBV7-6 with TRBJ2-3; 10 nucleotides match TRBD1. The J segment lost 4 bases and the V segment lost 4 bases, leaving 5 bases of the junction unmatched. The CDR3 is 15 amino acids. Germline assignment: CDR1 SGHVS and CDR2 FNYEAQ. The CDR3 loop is CASSSGTGASDTQYF. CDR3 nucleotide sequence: TGTGCCAGCAGCTCCGGGACAGGGGCGTCAGATACGCAGTATTTT.

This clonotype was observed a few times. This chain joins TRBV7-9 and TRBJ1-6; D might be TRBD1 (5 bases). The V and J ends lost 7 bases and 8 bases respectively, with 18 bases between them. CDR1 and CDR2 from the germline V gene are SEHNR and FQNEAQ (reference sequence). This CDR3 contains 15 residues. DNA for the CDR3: TGTGCCAGCAAGATTGGGGGGTTGGCGGATTCACCCCTCCACTTT. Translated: CASKIGGLADSPLHF.

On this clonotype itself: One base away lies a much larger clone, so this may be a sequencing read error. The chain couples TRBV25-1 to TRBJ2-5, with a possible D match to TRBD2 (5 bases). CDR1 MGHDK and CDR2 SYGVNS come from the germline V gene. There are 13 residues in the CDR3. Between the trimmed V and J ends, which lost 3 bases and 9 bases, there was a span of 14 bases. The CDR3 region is CASSEETTEAQYF. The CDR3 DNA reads TGTGCCAGCAGTGAGGAGACTACGGAGGCCCAGTACTTC. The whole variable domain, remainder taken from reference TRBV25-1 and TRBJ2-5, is EADIYQTPRYLVIGTGKKITLECSQTMGHDKMYWYQQDPGMELHLIHYSYGVNSTEKGDLSSESTVSRIRTEHFPLTLESARPSHTSQYLCASSEETTEAQYFGPGTRLLVL.

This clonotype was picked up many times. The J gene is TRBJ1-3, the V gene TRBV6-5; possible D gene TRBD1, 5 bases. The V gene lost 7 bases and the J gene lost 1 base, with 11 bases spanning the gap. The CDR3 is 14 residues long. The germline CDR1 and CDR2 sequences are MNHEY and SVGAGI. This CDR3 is CASTPAGSGNTIYF. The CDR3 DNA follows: TGTGCCAGCACGCCTGCAGGGTCTGGAAACACCATATATTTT.

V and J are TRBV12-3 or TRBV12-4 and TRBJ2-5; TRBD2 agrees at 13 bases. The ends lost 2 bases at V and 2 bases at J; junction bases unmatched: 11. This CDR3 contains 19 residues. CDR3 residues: CASSLRRLAGGNQQETQYF. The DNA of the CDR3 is TGTGCCAGCAGTTTAAGGCGACTAGCGGGGGGCAACCAACAAGAGACCCAGTACTTC.